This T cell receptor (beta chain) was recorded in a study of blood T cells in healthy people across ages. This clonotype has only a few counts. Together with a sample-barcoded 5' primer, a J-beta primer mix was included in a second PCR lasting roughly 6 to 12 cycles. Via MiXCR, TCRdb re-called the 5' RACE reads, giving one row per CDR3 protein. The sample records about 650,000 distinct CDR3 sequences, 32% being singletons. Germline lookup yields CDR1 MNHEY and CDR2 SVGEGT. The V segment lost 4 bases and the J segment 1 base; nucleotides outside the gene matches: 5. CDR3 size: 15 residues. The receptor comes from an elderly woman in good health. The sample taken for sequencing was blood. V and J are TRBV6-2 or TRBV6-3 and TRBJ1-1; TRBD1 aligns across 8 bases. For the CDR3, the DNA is TGTGCCAGCAGTTTTCAGGGGGCCGGGAACACTGAAGCTTTCTTT. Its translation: CASSFQGAGNTEAFF.